This paragraph reports one T cell receptor beta chain. The data originate from a study of shared clonotypes between healthy human individuals. Study summary: There were three CD4 naive, three CD4 memory, two CD8 naive and one CD8 memory plates per donor.

Naive CD8 cells lacked CD45RO, underwent positive selection for CCR7 and left out terminally differentiated effector memory CD45RA+ cells. The CDR3 contains 14 residues. Germline V gene sequence: CDR1 SGHTS, CDR2 YDEGEE. V lost 1 base and J lost 6, with 13 bases in between. As processed by the authors: In the immunoSEQ data, sequences were junction-only and lacked quality scores, so filtering differed. The repertoire was sequenced with immunoSEQ multiplex PCR; TCRdb's copy has only in-frame clones and lacks some. From that table come the V and J calls and clone size; the DNA was used to work out D and trimming. The sample holds approximately 2,000,000 clones, about 93% seen once.

Material for sequencing was naive CD8+ T cells from PBMCs. V is TRBV5-8 and J is TRBJ1-1, with a weak D call TRBD1 (5 bases). This sequence originates from a man in his late teens or twenties in good health. Some clones in this sample may be carry-over from other donors' samples. CDR3 bases: TGTGCCAGCAGCTTGCTTGGCGCGGGGGCTGAAGCTTTCTTT. It is translated as CASSLLGAGAEAFF.